The next 24 T cell receptor beta chains were all read from a single sample in a study of CD8+ T cells in alopecia areata. The sequencing template was cDNA reverse transcribed from extracted RNA. TCRdb's table, derived via immunoSEQ multiplex PCR, lists solely in-frame clones and lacks some. The table includes 150,000 to 200,000 clones, around three fifths detected once. The treatment: oral pan-JAK inhibitor, 5-10 mg twice daily. The starting material was CD4+ T cells sorted from blood, obtained at week 24, from a patient treated with tofacitinib. Source of these receptors: a human donor with alopecia areata.

V is TRBV7-9 and J is TRBJ2-3; a weak D match, TRBD2 (5 bases). The CDR3 length is 14 residues. From germline, CDR1 is SEHNR and CDR2 FQNEAQ (reference sequence). The V gene lost 9 bases and the J gene lost 3 bases, with 16 bases spanning the gap. In DNA, the CDR3 is TGTGCCAGTCTGCAGGACCGAGGGACAGATACGCAGTATTTT. Amino acid sequence: CASLQDRGTDTQYF.

This clone has just a few counts. This sequence joins TRBV30 and TRBJ1-2; D perhaps matches TRBD1 (5 bases). V shed 3 bases and J shed 6 bases, with 20 bases lying between them. The CDR3 length is 15 residues. CDR1 is GTSNPN, CDR2 SVGIG, per germline (reference sequence). The CDR3 nucleotides read TGTGCCTGGAGGCGCGCAGGGACCTCCTCAGATGGCTACACCTTC. It codes for CAWRRAGTSSDGYTF.

V is TRBV5-1 and J is TRBJ2-7; D might be TRBD1 (5 bases). The CDR3 runs to 15 residues. Germline CDR1 SGHRS, CDR2 YFSETQ. The germline V and J ends were trimmed by 4 bases and 1 base, with 15 bases remaining between them. The CDR3 sequence is CASSPRQGPSYEQYF. CDR3 sequence (DNA): TGCGCCAGCAGCCCCCGGCAGGGCCCTTCCTACGAGCAGTACTTC.

J is TRBJ2-5 and V is TRBV11-2, with 7 nucleotides matching TRBD1. The CDR3 has 17 residues. Trimming cost V 1 base and J 4 bases; bases outside gene matches: 12. In germline, CDR1 is SGHAT, CDR2 FQNNGV. CDR3 nucleotides: TGTGCCAGCAGCTTAGGGACAGGACGTGGTCGTGGAGAGACCCAGTACTTC. Protein: CASSLGTGRGRGETQYF.

This clone was counted ten times or more. The chain links TRBV7-6 to TRBJ2-3; D possibly corresponds to TRBD1 (5 bases). The CDR3 covers 14 residues. In germline, CDR1 is SGHVS, CDR2 FNYEAQ. Trimming left V 5 bases short and J 2 bases short, with 11 bases between. The CDR3 loop is CASSQTDPTDTQYF. CDR3 sequence (DNA): TGTGCCAGCAGCCAGACAGATCCCACAGATACGCAGTATTTT.

The genes are TRBV30 and TRBJ1-6, with D uncertain. Germline loops: CDR1 GTSNPN, CDR2 SVGIG (reference sequence). V was shortened by 6 bases and J by 7 bases, with 10 bases between the two germline ends. This CDR3 contains 12 residues. The CDR3, as DNA: TGTGCCTGTCTAGATGGGAATTCACCCCTCCACTTT. Protein sequence: CACLDGNSPLHF.

J is TRBJ1-1 and V is TRBV30; 8 bases agree with TRBD1. The V gene's germline CDR1 is GTSNPN and CDR2 SVGIG (reference sequence). V dropped 3 bases and J dropped 8; count of bases not matched to a gene: 8. The CDR3 runs 13 residues. DNA for the CDR3: TGTGCCTGGAGCGTCACCTGGGACAGGGAAGCTTTCTTT. It specifies CAWSVTWDREAFF.

The chain couples TRBV5-1 to TRBJ1-1; D is uncertain. V lost 0 bases, J lost 1 base, and 7 bases lay in between. Germline loops: CDR1 SGHRS, CDR2 YFSETQ. This CDR3 comprises 14 residues. This CDR3 is CASSLGQTNTEAFF. In nucleotides, the CDR3 is TGCGCCAGCAGCTTGGGACAAACGAACACTGAAGCTTTCTTT.

This chain uses TRBV14 with TRBJ1-6; D remains ambiguous. Germline values: CDR1 SGHDN, CDR2 FVKESK. The length of the CDR3 is 13 residues. Trimming shortened V by 4 bases and J by 8 bases, and 9 bases separated the two germline ends. CDR3 DNA: TGTGCCAGCAGCCCCCGGAGGGATTCACCCCTCCACTTT. Translating gives CASSPRRDSPLHF.

The rearrangement joins TRBV10-3 to TRBJ2-7, with D possibly TRBD2 on 6 matching bases. V shed 6 bases and J shed 4 bases, with 7 bases lying between them. The CDR3 is 11 residues long. Germline assignment: CDR1 ENHRY and CDR2 SYGVKD. The CDR3 sequence: CAISGSYEQYF. CDR3 nucleotides: TGTGCCATCAGCGGGAGTTACGAGCAGTACTTC.

In the case of this clone: One end of the junction fails to match germline, which may point to a read error. The rearrangement uses TRBV6-1 and TRBJ2-7, with D possibly TRBD2 on 6 matching bases. Germline CDR1 reads MNHNS; CDR2 reads SASEGT. CDR3 length: 14 amino acids. The CDR3 here is CAISGRDSTYEQYF. The CDR3 coding sequence is TGTGCCATCAGTGGCCGGGACTCAACCTACGAGCAGTACTTC.

This clone was counted a few times. The CDR3 bases are TGTGCCAGCAGTGGGGGGCATCAGCCCCAGCATTTT. Its protein product is CASSGGHQPQHF. V and J are TRBV25-1 and TRBJ1-5; D is perhaps TRBD1 (6 bases). The V gene's germline CDR1 is MGHDK and CDR2 SYGVNS. With 4 bases removed from V and 5 bases from J, the gap between germline ends came to 6 bases. This CDR3 has 12 residues.

J is TRBJ2-4 and V is TRBV7-3; the D is unclear. Germline CDR1 SGHTA, CDR2 FQGTGA. The CDR3 consists of 13 residues. V lost 1 base to trimming and J lost 8 bases, with 9 bases between them. The CDR3 nucleotides are TGTGCCAGCAGCTTAAACCCACGGGACATTCAGTACTTC. Protein product: CASSLNPRDIQYF.

The chain joins TRBV25-1 to TRBJ1-5; D possibly corresponds to TRBD1 (6 bases). CDR1 and CDR2 from the germline V gene are MGHDK and SYGVNS. This CDR3 has 13 residues. The V end lost 5 bases, the J end lost 4 bases, and 9 bases lay between the germline ends. The CDR3 is CASSSGANQPQHF. CDR3 DNA sequence: TGTGCCAGCAGTTCGGGGGCGAATCAGCCCCAGCATTTT.

V usage is TRBV29-1 and J usage is TRBJ1-2; weak D call: TRBD1 (5 bases). CDR3 length: 12 amino acids. Trimming stripped 7 bases from V and 3 bases from J, with 12 bases between. Germline V lookup: CDR1 SQVTM, CDR2 ANQGSEA. CDR3 in amino acids: CSGGEFDYGYTF. Here the CDR3 DNA reads TGCAGCGGGGGGGAGTTCGACTATGGCTACACCTTC.

The rearrangement links TRBV19 to TRBJ2-7, with 9 bases aligning to TRBD2. Germline CDR1 is LNHDA and CDR2 is SQIVND (reference sequence). The CDR3 contains 17 residues. With 3 bases clipped from V and 1 base from J, the junction kept 10 bases outside the gene matches. CDR3 DNA: TGTGCCAGTAGTATCGTTAGCGGGGGAACGCGGTCCTACGAGCAGTACTTC. It is translated as CASSIVSGGTRSYEQYF.

The rearrangement joins TRBV25-1 to TRBJ2-1; D might be TRBD1 (5 bases). V was clipped by 4 bases and J by 8 bases, with 18 bases between them. The CDR3 runs to 15 residues. The germline gives CDR1 MGHDK, CDR2 SYGVNS. In DNA form, the CDR3 reads TGTGCCAGCAGTGGTGGGGCCCCCGGCCCATATGAGCAGTTCTTC. It codes for CASSGGAPGPYEQFF. Full variable domain (remainder filled in from reference TRBV25-1 and TRBJ2-1): EADIYQTPRYLVIGTGKKITLECSQTMGHDKMYWYQQDPGMELHLIHYSYGVNSTEKGDLSSESTVSRIRTEHFPLTLESARPSHTSQYLCASSGGAPGPYEQFFGPGTRLTVL.

This chain joins TRBV6-5 and TRBJ2-3, with 7 bases lining up with TRBD2. The germline CDR1 and CDR2 sequences are MNHEY and SVGAGI. V was pared by 2 bases and J by 1 base, with 6 bases of the junction left unmatched. CDR3 size: 16 residues. CDR3 amino acids: CASSYVGRGRTDTQYF. CDR3 sequence (DNA): TGTGCCAGCAGTTACGTTGGGAGGGGCCGCACAGATACGCAGTATTTT.

This clone was counted only a few times. The chain joins TRBV5-1 to TRBJ1-6; D call uncertain. The germline CDR1 and CDR2 sequences are SGHRS and YFSETQ. This CDR3 is 14 amino acids long. V was cut by 2 bases and J by 10 bases, with 13 bases left in between. CDR3 in amino acids: CASSLAGLGSPLHF. The CDR3 coding sequence is TGCGCCAGCAGCTTAGCCGGGCTGGGGTCACCCCTCCACTTT. Based on the CDR3 plus reference TRBV5-1 and TRBJ1-6, the full variable domain is KAGVTQTPRYLIKTRGQQVTLSCSPISGHRSVSWYQQTPGQGLQFLFEYFSETQRNKGNFPGRFSGRQFSNSRSEMNVSTLELGDSALYLCASSLAGLGSPLHFGNGTRLTVT.

In regard to this clone: The same CDR3 can be traced to other DNA sequences in this sample. The V and J genes are TRBV9 and TRBJ1-1; D uncertain. The CDR3 runs to 14 residues. V was cut by 0 bases and J by 2 bases, with 8 bases left in between. Germline loops: CDR1 SGDLS, CDR2 YYNGEE. The CDR3 reads CASSVVPGNTEAFF. CDR3 bases: TGTGCCAGCAGCGTAGTTCCAGGAAACACTGAAGCTTTCTTT.

CDR3 sequence reads: CARRRVGTGELFF. The CDR3 coding sequence is TGTGCCAGGCGGAGGGTAGGGACCGGGGAGCTGTTTTTT. The rearrangement links TRBV2 to TRBJ2-2; maybe TRBD2 (6 bases). The V and J ends lost 9 bases and 5 bases respectively, with 13 bases between them. CDR1 and CDR2 (germline): SNHLY, FYNNEI. The CDR3 spans 13 residues.

The table lists this clone with a few counts. The rearrangement joins TRBV7-2 to TRBJ2-6; D ambiguous. V lost 0 bases, J lost 0 bases, and 12 bases lay in between. The CDR3 totals 18 residues. In germline, CDR1 is SGHTA, CDR2 FQGNSA. Written as DNA, the CDR3 is TGTGCCAGCAGCTTAGCCCTGACAAGGGTCTCTGGGGCCAACGTCCTGACTTTC. As protein: CASSLALTRVSGANVLTF.

This CDR3 is CSVDSPRLNEQFF. The CDR3 DNA is TGCAGCGTTGATTCCCCACGACTCAATGAGCAGTTCTTC. The chain employs TRBV29-1 and TRBJ2-1, with D unclear. This CDR3 has 13 residues. V lost 3 bases, J lost 6 bases, and 12 bases lay in between. Per the germline V gene, CDR1 is SQVTM and CDR2 is ANQGSEA.

This clone was counted between two and nine times. The chain uses TRBV29-1 and TRBJ2-5; D possibly corresponds to TRBD1 (6 bases). Trimming removed 4 bases at V and 0 bases at J, with 12 bases between. The CDR3 spans 14 residues. Germline V gene sequence: CDR1 SQVTM, CDR2 ANQGSEA. The CDR3 is CSVVGRDNQETQYF. The CDR3, as DNA: TGCAGCGTTGTCGGTCGGGACAACCAAGAGACCCAGTACTTC. Together with reference TRBV29-1 and TRBJ2-5, the CDR3 gives the full variable domain: SAVISQKPSRDICQRGTSLTIQCQVDSQVTMMFWYRQQPGQSLTLIATANQGSEATYESGFVIDKFPISRPNLTFSTLTVSNMSPEDSSIYLCSVVGRDNQETQYFGPGTRLLVL.